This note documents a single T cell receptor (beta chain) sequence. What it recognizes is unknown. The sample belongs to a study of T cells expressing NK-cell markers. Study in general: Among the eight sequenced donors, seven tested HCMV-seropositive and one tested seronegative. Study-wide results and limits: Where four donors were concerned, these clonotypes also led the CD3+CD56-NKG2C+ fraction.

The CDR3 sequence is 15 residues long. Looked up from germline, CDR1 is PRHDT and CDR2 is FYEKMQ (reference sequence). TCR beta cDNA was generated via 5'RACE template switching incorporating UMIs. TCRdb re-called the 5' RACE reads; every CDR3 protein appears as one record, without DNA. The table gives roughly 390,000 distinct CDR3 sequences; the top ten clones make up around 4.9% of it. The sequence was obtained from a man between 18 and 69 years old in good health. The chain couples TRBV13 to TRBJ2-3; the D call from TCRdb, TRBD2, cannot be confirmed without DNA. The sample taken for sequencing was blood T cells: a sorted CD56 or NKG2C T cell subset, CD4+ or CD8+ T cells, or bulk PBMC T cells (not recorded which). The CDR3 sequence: CASSLAASGGYTQYF.